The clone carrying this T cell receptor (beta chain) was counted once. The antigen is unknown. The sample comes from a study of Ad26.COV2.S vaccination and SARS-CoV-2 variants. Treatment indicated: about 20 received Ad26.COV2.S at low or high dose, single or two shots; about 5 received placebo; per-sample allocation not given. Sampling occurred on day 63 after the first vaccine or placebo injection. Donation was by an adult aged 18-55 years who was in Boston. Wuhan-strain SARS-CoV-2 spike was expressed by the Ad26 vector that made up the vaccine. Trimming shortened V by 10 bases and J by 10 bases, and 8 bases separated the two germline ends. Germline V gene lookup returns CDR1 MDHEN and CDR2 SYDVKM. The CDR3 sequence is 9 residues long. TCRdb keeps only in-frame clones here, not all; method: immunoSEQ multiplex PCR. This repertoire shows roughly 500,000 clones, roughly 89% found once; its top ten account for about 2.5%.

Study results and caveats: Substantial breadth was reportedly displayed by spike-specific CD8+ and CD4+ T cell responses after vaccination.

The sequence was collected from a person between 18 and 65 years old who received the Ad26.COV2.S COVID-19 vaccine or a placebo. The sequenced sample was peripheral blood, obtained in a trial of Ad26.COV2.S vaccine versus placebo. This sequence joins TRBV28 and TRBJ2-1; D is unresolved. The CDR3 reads CATPREQFF. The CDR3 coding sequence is TGTGCCACCCCGAGGGAGCAGTTCTTC.